This paragraph covers one T cell receptor beta chain sequence. Its antigen remains unknown. The assay was immunoSEQ multiplex PCR, and TCRdb's table has in-frame clones only and misses some. The table includes some 20,000 clones, about 80% detected once. This record comes from a study of OX40 agonist ivuxolimab in advanced cancers. Overall study context: The dose-escalation cohort was roughly 83% male, with a mean age of 60 years, ranging roughly 23 to 85. Findings and limits, study-wide: CD8+ T cells (on average) carried more expanded clones than CD4+ T cells.

Trimming removed 1 base at V and 0 bases at J, with 9 bases between. The CDR3 has 15 amino acids. Germline CDR1 is SGHTA and CDR2 is FQGNSA. This sample comprised CD4+ or CD8+ T cells sorted from blood, obtained in a trial of the OX40 agonist ivuxolimab. This rearrangement joins TRBV7-2 to TRBJ1-1; D uncertain. The source is an adult with an advanced solid tumor such as melanoma, head and neck, liver or kidney cancer. The CDR3 is CASSLVGNMNTEAFF. As DNA, the CDR3 is TGTGCCAGCAGCTTAGTCGGGAACATGAACACTGAAGCTTTCTTT.